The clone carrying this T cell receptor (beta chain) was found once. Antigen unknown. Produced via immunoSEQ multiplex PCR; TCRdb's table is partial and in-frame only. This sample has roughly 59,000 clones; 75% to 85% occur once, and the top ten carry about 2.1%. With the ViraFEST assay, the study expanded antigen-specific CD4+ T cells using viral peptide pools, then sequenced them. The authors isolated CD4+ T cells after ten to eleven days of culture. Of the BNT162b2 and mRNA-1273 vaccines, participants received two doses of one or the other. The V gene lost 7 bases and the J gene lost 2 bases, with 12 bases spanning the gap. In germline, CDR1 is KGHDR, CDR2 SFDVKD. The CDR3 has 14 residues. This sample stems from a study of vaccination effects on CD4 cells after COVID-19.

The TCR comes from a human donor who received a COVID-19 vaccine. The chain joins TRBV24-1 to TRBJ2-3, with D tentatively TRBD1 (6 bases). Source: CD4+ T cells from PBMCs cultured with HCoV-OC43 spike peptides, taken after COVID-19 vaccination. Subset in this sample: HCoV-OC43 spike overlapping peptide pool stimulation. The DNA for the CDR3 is TGTGCCACCAGCGGGACACTTTCCACAGATACGCAGTATTTT. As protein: CATSGTLSTDTQYF.